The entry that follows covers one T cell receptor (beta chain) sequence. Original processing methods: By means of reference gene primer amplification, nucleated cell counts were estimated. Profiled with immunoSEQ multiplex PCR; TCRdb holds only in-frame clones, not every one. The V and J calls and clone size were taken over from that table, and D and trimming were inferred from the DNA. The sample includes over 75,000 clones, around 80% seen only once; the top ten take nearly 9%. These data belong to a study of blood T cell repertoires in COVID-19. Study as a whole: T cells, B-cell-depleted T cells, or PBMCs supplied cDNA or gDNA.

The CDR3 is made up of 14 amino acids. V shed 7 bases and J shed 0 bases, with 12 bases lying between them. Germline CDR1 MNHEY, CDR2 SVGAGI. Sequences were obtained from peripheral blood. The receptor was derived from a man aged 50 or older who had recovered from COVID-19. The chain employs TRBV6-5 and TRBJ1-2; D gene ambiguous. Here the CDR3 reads CASTLGPTNYGYTF. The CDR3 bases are TGTGCCAGCACCCTGGGCCCCACTAACTATGGCTACACCTTC.